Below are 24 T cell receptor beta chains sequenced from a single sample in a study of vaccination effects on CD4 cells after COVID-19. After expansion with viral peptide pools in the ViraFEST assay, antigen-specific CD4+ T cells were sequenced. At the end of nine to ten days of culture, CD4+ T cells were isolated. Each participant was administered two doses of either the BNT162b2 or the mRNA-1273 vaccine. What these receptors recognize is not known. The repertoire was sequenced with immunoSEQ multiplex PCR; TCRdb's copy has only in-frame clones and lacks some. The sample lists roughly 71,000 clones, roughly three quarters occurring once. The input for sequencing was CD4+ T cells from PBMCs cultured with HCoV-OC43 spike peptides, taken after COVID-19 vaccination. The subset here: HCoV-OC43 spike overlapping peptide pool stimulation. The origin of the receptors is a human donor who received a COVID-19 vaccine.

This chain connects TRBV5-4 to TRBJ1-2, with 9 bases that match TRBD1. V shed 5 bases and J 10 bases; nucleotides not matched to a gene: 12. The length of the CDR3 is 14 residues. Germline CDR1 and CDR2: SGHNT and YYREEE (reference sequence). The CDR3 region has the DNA TGTGCCAGCAGACCCGACAGGGGGTGGGATTCCTACACCTTC. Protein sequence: CASRPDRGWDSYTF.

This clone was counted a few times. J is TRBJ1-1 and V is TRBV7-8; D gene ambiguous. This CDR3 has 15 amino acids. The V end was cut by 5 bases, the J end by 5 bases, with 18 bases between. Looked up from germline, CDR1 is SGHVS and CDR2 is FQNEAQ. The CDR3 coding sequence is TGTGCCAGCAGCGGAGGTTGGATGGGTGGTACTGAAGCTTTCTTT. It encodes CASSGGWMGGTEAFF.

CDR3 in amino acids: CASSSRQGSRETQYF. The CDR3, as DNA: TGTGCCAGCAGCAGCCGACAGGGGTCCCGAGAGACCCAGTACTTC. The chain combines TRBV11-1 with TRBJ2-5; 8 nucleotides line up with TRBD1. V gave up 5 bases and J gave up 4 bases; unmatched junction bases: 9. CDR1 is SGHAT and CDR2 is FQDESV in the germline V gene (reference sequence). The CDR3 extends over 15 amino acids. The variable domain in full, completed from reference TRBV11-1 and TRBJ2-5, reads EAEVAQSPRYKITEKSQAVAFWCDPISGHATLYWYRQILGQGPELLVQFQDESVVDDSQLPKDRFSAERLKGVDSTLKIQPAELGDSAMYLCASSSRQGSRETQYFGPGTRLLVL.

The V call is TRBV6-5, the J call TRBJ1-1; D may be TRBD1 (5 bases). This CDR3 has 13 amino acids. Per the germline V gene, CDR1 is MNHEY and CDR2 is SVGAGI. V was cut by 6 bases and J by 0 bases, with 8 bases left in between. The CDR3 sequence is CASRDRMNTEAFF. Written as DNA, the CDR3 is TGTGCCAGCAGAGACAGAATGAACACTGAAGCTTTCTTT.

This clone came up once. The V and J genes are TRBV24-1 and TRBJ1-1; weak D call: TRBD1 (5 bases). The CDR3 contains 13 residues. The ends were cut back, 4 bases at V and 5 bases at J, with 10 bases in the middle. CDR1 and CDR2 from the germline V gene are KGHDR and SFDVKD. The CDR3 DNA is TGTGCCACCAGTGACAGGGTGGGAACTGAAGCTTTCTTT. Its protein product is CATSDRVGTEAFF.

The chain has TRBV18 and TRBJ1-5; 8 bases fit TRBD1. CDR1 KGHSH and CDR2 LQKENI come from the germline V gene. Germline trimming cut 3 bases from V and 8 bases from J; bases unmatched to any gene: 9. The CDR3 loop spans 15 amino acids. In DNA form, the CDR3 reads TGTGCCAGCTCACCGTCTCTCACAGGGGGTAAGCCCCAGCATTTT. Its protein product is CASSPSLTGGKPQHF.

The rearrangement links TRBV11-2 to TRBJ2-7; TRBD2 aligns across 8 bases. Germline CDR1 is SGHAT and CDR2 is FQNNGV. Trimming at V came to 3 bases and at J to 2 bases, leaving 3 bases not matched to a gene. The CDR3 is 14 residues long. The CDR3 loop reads CASSFGGGTYEQYV. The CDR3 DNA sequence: TGTGCCAGCAGCTTCGGGGGGGGGACCTACGAGCAGTACGTC.

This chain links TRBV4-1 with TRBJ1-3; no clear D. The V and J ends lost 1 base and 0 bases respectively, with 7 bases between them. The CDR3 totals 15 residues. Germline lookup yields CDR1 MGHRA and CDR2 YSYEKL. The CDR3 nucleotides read TGCGCCAGCAGCCAAGGCTTGGGCTCTGGAAACACCATATATTTT. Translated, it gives CASSQGLGSGNTIYF.

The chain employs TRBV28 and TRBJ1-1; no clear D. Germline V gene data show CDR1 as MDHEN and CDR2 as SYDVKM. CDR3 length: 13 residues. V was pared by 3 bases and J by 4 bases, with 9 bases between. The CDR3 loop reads CASSFPGPTEAFF. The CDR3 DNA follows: TGTGCCAGCAGTTTCCCCGGTCCCACTGAAGCTTTCTTT.

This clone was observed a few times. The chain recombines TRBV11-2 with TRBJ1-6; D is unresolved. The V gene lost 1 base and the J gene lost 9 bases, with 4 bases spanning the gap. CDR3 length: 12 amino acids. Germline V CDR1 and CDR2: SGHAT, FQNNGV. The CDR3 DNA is TGTGCCAGCAGCTTAGCGGCTTCACCCCTCCACTTT. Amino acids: CASSLAASPLHF.

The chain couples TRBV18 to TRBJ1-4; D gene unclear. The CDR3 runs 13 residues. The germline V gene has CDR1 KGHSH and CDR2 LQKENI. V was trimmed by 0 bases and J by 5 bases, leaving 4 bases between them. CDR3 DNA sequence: TGTGCCAGCTCACCACCCGTCAATGAAAAACTGTTTTTT. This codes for CASSPPVNEKLFF.

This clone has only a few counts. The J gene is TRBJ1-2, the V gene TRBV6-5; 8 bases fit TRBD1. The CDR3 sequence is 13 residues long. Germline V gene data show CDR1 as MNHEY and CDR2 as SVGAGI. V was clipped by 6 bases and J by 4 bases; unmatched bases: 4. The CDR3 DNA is TGTGCCAGCAGGCGAGGACAGGGCTATGGCTACACCTTC. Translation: CASRRGQGYGYTF.

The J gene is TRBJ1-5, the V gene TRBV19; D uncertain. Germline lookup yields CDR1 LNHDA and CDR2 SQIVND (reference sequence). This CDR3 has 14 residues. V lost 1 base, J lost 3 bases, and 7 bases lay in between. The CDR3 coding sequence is TGTGCCAGTAGTATAGGCCAGCTCAATCAGCCCCAGCATTTT. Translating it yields CASSIGQLNQPQHF. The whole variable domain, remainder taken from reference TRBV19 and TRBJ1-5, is DGGITQSPKYLFRKEGQNVTLSCEQNLNHDAMYWYRQDPGQGLRLIYYSQIVNDFQKGDIAEGYSVSREKKESFPLTVTSAQKNPTAFYLCASSIGQLNQPQHFGDGTRLSIL.

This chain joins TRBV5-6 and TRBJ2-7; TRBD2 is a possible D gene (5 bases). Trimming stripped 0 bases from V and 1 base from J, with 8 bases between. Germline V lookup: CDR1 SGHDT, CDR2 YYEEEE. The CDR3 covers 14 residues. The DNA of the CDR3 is TGTGCCAGCAGCTTGGTGGGCGGGTCCTACGAGCAGTACGTC. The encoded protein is CASSLVGGSYEQYV.

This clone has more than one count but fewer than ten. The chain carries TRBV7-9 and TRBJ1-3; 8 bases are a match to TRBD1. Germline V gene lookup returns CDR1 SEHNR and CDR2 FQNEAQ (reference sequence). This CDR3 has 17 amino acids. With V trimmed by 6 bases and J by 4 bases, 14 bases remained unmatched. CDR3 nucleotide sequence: TGTGCCAGCAGGGCAGGGGGCGCCGCTTCTCGAGGAAACACCATATATTTT. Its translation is CASRAGGAASRGNTIYF.

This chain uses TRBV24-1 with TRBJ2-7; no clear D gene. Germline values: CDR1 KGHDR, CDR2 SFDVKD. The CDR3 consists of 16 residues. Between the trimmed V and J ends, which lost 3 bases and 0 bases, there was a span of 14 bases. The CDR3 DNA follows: TGTGCCACCAGTGATCTGACCTTTTCAAGCTCCTACGAGCAGTACGTC. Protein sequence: CATSDLTFSSSYEQYV.

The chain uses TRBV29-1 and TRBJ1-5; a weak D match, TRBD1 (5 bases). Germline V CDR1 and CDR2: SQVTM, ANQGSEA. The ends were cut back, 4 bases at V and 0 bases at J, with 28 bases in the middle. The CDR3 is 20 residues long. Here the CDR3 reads CSVVPCVGIDRQYSNQPQHF. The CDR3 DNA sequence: TGCAGCGTTGTACCCTGCGTAGGGATAGACAGACAATATAGCAATCAGCCCCAGCATTTT.

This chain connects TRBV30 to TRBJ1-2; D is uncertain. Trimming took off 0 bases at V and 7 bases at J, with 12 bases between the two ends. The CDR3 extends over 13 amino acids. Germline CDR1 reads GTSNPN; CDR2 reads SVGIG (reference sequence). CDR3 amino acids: CAWSVSAPGGYTF. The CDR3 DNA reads TGTGCCTGGAGTGTGTCCGCTCCCGGTGGCTACACCTTC.

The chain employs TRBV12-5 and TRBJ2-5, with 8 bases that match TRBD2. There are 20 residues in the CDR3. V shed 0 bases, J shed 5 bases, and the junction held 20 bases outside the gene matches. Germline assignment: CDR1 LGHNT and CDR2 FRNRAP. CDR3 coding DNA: TGTGCTAGTGGTTTGGTATCTATATTGGCGGGGGGAAACCTCCATGAGACCCAGTACTTC. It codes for CASGLVSILAGGNLHETQYF. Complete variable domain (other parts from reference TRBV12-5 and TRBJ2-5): DARVTQTPRHKVTEMGQEVTMRCQPILGHNTVFWYRQTMMQGLELLAYFRNRAPLDDSGMPKDRFSAEMPDATLATLKIQPSEPRDSAVYFCASGLVSILAGGNLHETQYFGPGTRLLVL.

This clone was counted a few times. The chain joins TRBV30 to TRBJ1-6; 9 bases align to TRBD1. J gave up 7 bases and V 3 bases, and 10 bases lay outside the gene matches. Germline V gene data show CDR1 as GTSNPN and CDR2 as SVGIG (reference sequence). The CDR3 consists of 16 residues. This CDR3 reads CAWRETGGTPNSPLHF. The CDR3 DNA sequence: TGTGCCTGGAGGGAGACAGGGGGAACGCCCAATTCACCCCTCCACTTT. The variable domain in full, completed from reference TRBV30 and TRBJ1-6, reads SQTIHQWPATLVQPVGSPLSLECTVEGTSNPNLYWYRQAAGRGLQLLFYSVGIGQISSEVPQNLSASRPQDRQFILSSKKLLLSDSGFYLCAWRETGGTPNSPLHFGNGTRLTVT.

The CDR3 DNA reads TGCAGTGCTAGTCGGACCTACGGGGAGCTGTTTTTT. It yields the protein CSASRTYGELFF. The chain links TRBV20-1 to TRBJ2-2; unclear D gene. The V and J ends lost 3 bases and 7 bases respectively, with 9 bases between them. The germline gives CDR1 DFQATT, CDR2 SNEGSKA (reference sequence). This CDR3 has 12 amino acids.

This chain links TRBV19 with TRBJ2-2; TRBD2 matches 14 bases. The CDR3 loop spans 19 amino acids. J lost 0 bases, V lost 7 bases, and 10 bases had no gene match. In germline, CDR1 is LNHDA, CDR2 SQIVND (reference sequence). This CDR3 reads CASTSWGTSGGANTGELFF. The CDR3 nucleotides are TGTGCCAGTACCTCATGGGGGACTAGCGGGGGCGCGAACACCGGGGAGCTGTTTTTT.

Written as DNA, the CDR3 is TGTGCCAGCAGCTCTCCCCCCCTGGGGCTCGGAGCGGCGGGGAACTCTAACTATGGCTACACCTTC. Translated, it gives CASSSPPLGLGAAGNSNYGYTF. The chain has TRBV7-8 and TRBJ1-2; possibly TRBD1 for D (5 bases). Germline CDR1 is SGHVS and CDR2 is FQNEAQ. The CDR3 loop spans 22 amino acids. V lost 4 bases and J 0 bases, leaving 33 bases between the germline ends.

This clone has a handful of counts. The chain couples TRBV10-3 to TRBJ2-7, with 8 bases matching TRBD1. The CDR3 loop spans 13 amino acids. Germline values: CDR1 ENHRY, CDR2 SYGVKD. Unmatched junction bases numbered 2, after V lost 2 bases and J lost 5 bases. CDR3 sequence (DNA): TGTGCCATCAGTGAGGGCAGGGGGCACGAGCAGTACGTC. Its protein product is CAISEGRGHEQYV.